The source of this T cell receptor beta chain is a study of circulating and synovial CD4+ cells in juvenile arthritis (TCRdb year 2014). The study in broad terms: Within each patient, the study compared the TCRbeta CDR3 repertoires of three groups: circulating HLA-DR+ CD4 T cells, bulk blood CD4 T cells, and synovial CD4 T cells. The goal of repertoire sequencing was to confirm that a circulating synovial-like CD4 T cell subset was enriched in synovial clonotypes. Findings and caveats that apply to the study as a whole: Circulating pathogenic-like lymphocytes clustered with synovial T cells and shared a substantially higher fraction of CDR3 sequences with synovium than bulk blood. Lower diversity was observed in synovial and circulating pathogenic-like lymphocyte repertoires than in bulk blood CD4 repertoires, and some CPL samples were found to be as oligoclonal as synovium. Since overlap with synovium went up as sequencing depth increased, the measured fractions of shared clonotypes likely underestimated the full repertoire overlap. Traditional Vbeta family usage analysis did not detect the difference between circulating pathogenic-like lymphocytes and bulk blood T cells. Because T cell genome counts differed by at least an order of magnitude between CPL and bulk blood CD4 samples, sample-size effects were addressed.

The sequenced samples were obtained from patients with active juvenile idiopathic arthritis. Cells were sorted immediately after thawing, with dead cells excluded using Live/Dead Fixable Near-IR Stain. Receptor amplification or capture employed the immunoSEQ multiplex PCR assay. An external provider performed TCRbeta CDR3 sequencing as a commercial service. Processing in the source paper ran as follows. The analyses relied on productive nucleotide sequences along with amino acid sequences obtained through in silico translation. Diversity was measured with Renyi entropy across alpha values, using the median of 200 repeated subsamples to equalise sample size. For clustering, the distance between each pair of repertoires was computed as one minus the Chao-modified Jaccard index, which corrected for under-sampling. Frequency-weighted overlap with synovial clonotypes was computed over 200 sample sizes, 200 draws without replacement each, and reported at the smaller sample's size. TCRdb holds this immuneACCESS table with in-frame rearrangements only. Some clones are missing; in checked studies, unresolved V genes explain under half, and the rest has no known cause. V and J calls and clone size are those listed in that table; D and trimming were worked out from the DNA. In all, the sample holds approximately 35,000 clones, and about 95% of those were seen once. The ten largest clones take up approximately 0.16% of the sample.

Worth noting for this clone: The antigen it recognizes is unknown. No base quality information exists; no much larger clone differs at one position.

V is shortened by 1 base, J by 7 bases, and the region joining them spans 10 bases. The germline V gene (reference sequence) specifies GTSNPN as CDR1 and SVGIG as CDR2. The CDR3 numbers 12 residues from cysteine through phenylalanine. The kept DNA is CDR3 alone, 36 bases in frame from the first base. This sequence uses TRBV30 and TRBJ2-5, with a weak D call of TRBD2 (6 bases match). This TCR derives from a human donor with juvenile idiopathic arthritis. Sequenced material: CD4+ T cells from blood. CDR3 loop: CAWSESGGTQYF. The bases are TGTGCCTGGAGTGAATCCGGGGGGACCCAGTACTTC.